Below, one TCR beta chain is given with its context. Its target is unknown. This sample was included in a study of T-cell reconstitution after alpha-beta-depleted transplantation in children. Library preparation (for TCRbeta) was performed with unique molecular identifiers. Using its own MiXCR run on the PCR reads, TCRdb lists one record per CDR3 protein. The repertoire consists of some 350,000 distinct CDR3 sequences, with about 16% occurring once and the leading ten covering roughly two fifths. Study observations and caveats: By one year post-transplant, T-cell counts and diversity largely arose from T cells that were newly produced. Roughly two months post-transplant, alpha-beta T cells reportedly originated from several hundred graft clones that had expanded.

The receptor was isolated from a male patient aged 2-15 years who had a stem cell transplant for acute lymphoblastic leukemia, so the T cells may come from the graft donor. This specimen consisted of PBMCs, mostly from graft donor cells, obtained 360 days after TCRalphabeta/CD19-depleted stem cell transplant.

The CDR3 DNA reads as TGTGCCATCACCTCCCCGAGGGTCAGGGGGGGTCTTTACAATGAGCAGTTCTTC. Residues: CAITSPRVRGGLYNEQFF. The V gene is TRBV12-3 or TRBV12-4, the J gene TRBJ2-1; either TRBD1 or TRBD2 may supply D (7 bases each). This CDR3 contains 18 residues. The germline V and J ends were trimmed by 10 bases and 4 bases, with 29 bases remaining between them.